What follows are 21 T cell receptor beta chains derived from one specimen sequenced in a study of CD8+ T cells in alopecia areata. cDNA serving as the sequencing template came from extracted, reverse transcribed RNA. Method: immunoSEQ multiplex PCR; TCRdb's copy keeps in-frame clones and lacks some. The data hold over 200,000 clones, with 50% to 75% observed a single time. Stated treatment: oral pan-JAK inhibitor, 5-10 mg twice daily. Sequenced material: CD4+ T cells sorted from blood, taken at week 4, from a patient treated with tofacitinib. The receptors were sampled from a human donor with alopecia areata.

The rearrangement links TRBV7-2 to TRBJ1-6, with D tentatively TRBD1 (5 bases). V was cut by 3 bases and J by 10 bases, with 10 bases left in between. The CDR3 consists of 13 residues. Germline lookup yields CDR1 SGHTA and CDR2 FQGNSA. The CDR3 loop is CASSFGGDSPLHF. The CDR3 DNA follows: TGTGCCAGCAGCTTTGGGGGGGACTCACCCCTCCACTTT.

The chain is built from TRBV4-3 and TRBJ1-5, with D unresolved. Trimming pared 0 bases from V and 6 bases from J, leaving 6 bases between. This CDR3 has 13 residues. Germline-derived CDR1 and CDR2 are LGHNA and YSLEER. The CDR3 here is CASSQDSGQPQHF. The CDR3 DNA reads as TGCGCCAGCAGCCAAGATAGTGGTCAGCCCCAGCATTTT.

V gene TRBV7-2 combines with J gene TRBJ1-6, with unresolved D. The CDR3 extends over 11 amino acids. Between the trimmed V and J ends, which lost 0 bases and 12 bases, there was a span of 3 bases. In germline, CDR1 is SGHTA, CDR2 FQGNSA. The CDR3 nucleotides are TGTGCCAGCAGCTTAGCGGGACCCCTCCACTTT. Its translation is CASSLAGPLHF.

This rearrangement joins TRBV7-2 to TRBJ1-1; D not certain. Trimming pared 2 bases from V and 4 bases from J, leaving 11 bases between. Germline values: CDR1 SGHTA, CDR2 FQGNSA. There are 14 residues in the CDR3. The CDR3 protein is CASSLISLSTEAFF. The CDR3 DNA reads TGTGCCAGCAGCTTAATTTCTCTTAGCACTGAAGCTTTCTTT. Using reference TRBV7-2 and TRBJ1-1 for the parts outside the CDR3, the full variable domain is GAGVSQSPSNKVTEKGKDVELRCDPISGHTALYWYRQSLGQGLEFLIYFQGNSAPDKSGLPSDRFSAERTGGSVSTLTIQRTQQEDSAVYLCASSLISLSTEAFFGQGTRLTVV.

The sample holds a few counts of this clone. Additional DNA sequences in this sample encode the identical CDR3. The J gene is TRBJ2-5, the V gene TRBV18; perhaps TRBD2 as D (6 bases). This CDR3 region has 14 residues. V dropped 1 base and J dropped 1 base, with 7 bases sitting between them. Germline CDR1 and CDR2: KGHSH and LQKENI. CDR3 protein: CASSPRDFQETQYF. CDR3 DNA: TGTGCCAGCTCACCACGGGACTTCCAAGAGACCCAGTACTTC.

This clone came up once. This rearrangement joins TRBV5-1 to TRBJ1-6; D remains unclear. CDR1 and CDR2 from the germline V gene are SGHRS and YFSETQ. The CDR3 covers 16 residues. V lost 4 bases, J lost 8 bases, and 19 bases lay in between. CDR3 sequence reads: CASSPRVTGSHSPLHF. For the CDR3, the DNA is TGCGCCAGCAGCCCGAGGGTTACTGGGTCCCATTCACCCCTCCACTTT. The full variable domain, rest sourced from reference TRBV5-1 and TRBJ1-6, is KAGVTQTPRYLIKTRGQQVTLSCSPISGHRSVSWYQQTPGQGLQFLFEYFSETQRNKGNFPGRFSGRQFSNSRSEMNVSTLELGDSALYLCASSPRVTGSHSPLHFGNGTRLTVT.

The rearrangement links TRBV29-1 to TRBJ2-5; 7 bases fit TRBD1. V shed 6 bases, J shed 5 bases, and the junction held 3 bases outside the gene matches. The CDR3 has 11 amino acids. In germline, CDR1 is SQVTM, CDR2 ANQGSEA. The CDR3 DNA sequence: TGCAGCGTAGACAGGGCCGAGACCCAGTACTTC. Its translation is CSVDRAETQYF. Supplemented by reference TRBV29-1 and TRBJ2-5, the full variable domain reads SAVISQKPSRDICQRGTSLTIQCQVDSQVTMMFWYRQQPGQSLTLIATANQGSEATYESGFVIDKFPISRPNLTFSTLTVSNMSPEDSSIYLCSVDRAETQYFGPGTRLLVL.

The V call is TRBV25-1, the J call TRBJ1-3, with D hard to call. This CDR3 has 11 residues. CDR1 and CDR2 from the germline V gene are MGHDK and SYGVNS. Trimming pared 3 bases from V and 8 bases from J, leaving 5 bases between. CDR3 sequence (DNA): TGTGCCAGCAGTGACCCATACACCATATATTTT. Translated: CASSDPYTIYF. The complete variable domain, with remaining parts taken from reference TRBV25-1 and TRBJ1-3, reads EADIYQTPRYLVIGTGKKITLECSQTMGHDKMYWYQQDPGMELHLIHYSYGVNSTEKGDLSSESTVSRIRTEHFPLTLESARPSHTSQYLCASSDPYTIYFGEGSWLTVV.

The chain joins TRBV6-5 to TRBJ1-6, with D hard to call. In germline, CDR1 is MNHEY, CDR2 SVGAGI. This CDR3 region has 14 residues. The V end lost 5 bases, the J end lost 2 bases, and 7 bases lay between the germline ends. DNA for the CDR3: TGTGCCAGCAGTCAATTTGCCTATAATTCACCCCTCCACTTT. Encoded protein: CASSQFAYNSPLHF.

The rearrangement links TRBV6-5 to TRBJ2-7; weak D call: TRBD1 (6 bases). CDR3 length equals 14 residues. Trimming pared 8 bases from V and 1 base from J, leaving 15 bases between. Germline CDR1 reads MNHEY; CDR2 reads SVGAGI. For the CDR3, the DNA is TGTGCCAGCGAGACGAGGACAGCATCCTACGAGCAGTACTTC. Amino acid sequence: CASETRTASYEQYF.

The gene calls are TRBV18 and TRBJ1-1; perhaps TRBD1 as D (6 bases). The CDR3 is 12 residues long. Trimming stripped 5 bases from V and 8 bases from J, with 12 bases between. Germline assignment: CDR1 KGHSH and CDR2 LQKENI. As DNA, the CDR3 is TGTGCCAGCTCAACAGGACAGTCAGAAGCTTTCTTT. Translation gives CASSTGQSEAFF. Combining the CDR3 with reference TRBV18 and TRBJ1-1 gives the whole variable domain NAGVMQNPRHLVRRRGQEARLRCSPMKGHSHVYWYRQLPEEGLKFMVYLQKENIIDESGMPKERFSAEFPKEGPSILRIQQVVRGDSAAYFCASSTGQSEAFFGQGTRLTVV.

V and J are TRBV5-1 and TRBJ1-4; D is uncertain. Germline CDR1 SGHRS, CDR2 YFSETQ. With 0 bases removed from V and 4 bases from J, the gap between germline ends came to 7 bases. This CDR3 contains 14 residues. The CDR3 is CASSLGGNNEKLFF. CDR3 nucleotides: TGCGCCAGCAGCTTGGGGGGAAATAATGAAAAACTGTTTTTT.

This clone was recorded a few times. J is TRBJ2-7 and V is TRBV5-1, with 10 bases identical to TRBD1. J lost 1 base, V lost 3 bases, and 7 bases had no gene match. The CDR3 consists of 16 residues. Germline assignment: CDR1 SGHRS and CDR2 YFSETQ. The CDR3 spells CASSSAPGQGSYEQYF. The CDR3 DNA reads TGCGCCAGCAGCTCAGCCCCGGGACAGGGGTCCTACGAGCAGTACTTC.

The chain couples TRBV4-3 to TRBJ2-2, with 7 bases that match TRBD1. There are 15 residues in the CDR3. Germline-derived CDR1 and CDR2 are LGHNA and YSLEER. Unmatched junction bases numbered 0, after V lost 1 base and J lost 1 base. The CDR3 reads CASSQGDRNTGELFF. The CDR3 DNA follows: TGCGCCAGCAGCCAAGGGGACAGGAACACCGGGGAGCTGTTTTTT.

In this sample, this clone turned up once. The chain couples TRBV28 to TRBJ2-5; 8 nucleotides agree with TRBD1. The J call could be wrong; TRBJ2-7 is a better fit for the DNA end. This CDR3 has 15 amino acids. Germline values: CDR1 MDHEN, CDR2 SYDVKM. For the CDR3, the DNA is TGTGCCAGCAGTTTACCAGCGACAGGGGCCCACGAGCAGTACTTC. This codes for CASSLPATGAHEQYF.

The V call is TRBV2, the J call TRBJ1-1; D uncertain. The CDR3 runs 12 residues. Germline loops: CDR1 SNHLY, CDR2 FYNNEI. Trimming removed 5 bases from V and 10 bases from J, with 14 bases in between. The DNA of the CDR3 is TGTGCCAGCAGTACCGGGCCGGCACGAGCTTTCTTT. Translating gives CASSTGPARAFF. Combining the CDR3 with reference TRBV2 and TRBJ1-1 gives the whole variable domain EPEVTQTPSHQVTQMGQEVILRCVPISNHLYFYWYRQILGQKVEFLVSFYNNEISEKSEIFDDQFSVERPDGSNFTLKIRSTKLEDSAMYFCASSTGPARAFFGQGTRLTVV.

CDR3 DNA sequence: TGCAGCGTTGCCGGACAGGGGGCCGCTGAAAAACTGTTTTTT. Its translation is CSVAGQGAAEKLFF. V is TRBV29-1 and J is TRBJ1-4, with 11 positions matching TRBD1. J was trimmed by 7 bases and V by 4 bases; bases with no gene match: 5. The CDR3 is made up of 14 amino acids. Per the germline V gene, CDR1 is SQVTM and CDR2 is ANQGSEA.

This clone was counted once. The genes are TRBV6-4 and TRBJ1-2; D remains unclear. Germline V gene sequence: CDR1 MRHNA, CDR2 SNTAGT. The CDR3 loop spans 14 amino acids. Deletions cut 5 bases from V and 2 bases from J, with 12 bases between. CDR3 sequence: CASSSSPGNYGYTF. CDR3 in DNA: TGTGCCAGCAGTAGTTCACCGGGGAACTATGGCTACACCTTC.

This clone was seen a handful of times. The chain carries TRBV7-2 and TRBJ1-1; possible D gene TRBD1, 5 bases. Germline V gene data show CDR1 as SGHTA and CDR2 as FQGNSA. V shed 8 bases and J shed 0 bases, with 13 bases lying between them. The CDR3 spans 14 residues. Here the CDR3 reads CASSAGGMNTEAFF. For the CDR3, the DNA is TGTGCCAGCTCCGCTGGGGGAATGAACACTGAAGCTTTCTTT. Full variable domain (missing parts from reference TRBV7-2 and TRBJ1-1): GAGVSQSPSNKVTEKGKDVELRCDPISGHTALYWYRQSLGQGLEFLIYFQGNSAPDKSGLPSDRFSAERTGGSVSTLTIQRTQQEDSAVYLCASSAGGMNTEAFFGQGTRLTVV.

This rearrangement joins TRBV5-1 to TRBJ2-2, with a weak D call TRBD2 (5 bases). From germline, CDR1 is SGHRS and CDR2 YFSETQ. There are 17 residues in the CDR3. The V gene lost 4 bases and the J gene lost 0 bases, with 16 bases spanning the gap. This CDR3 reads CASSGEGSSPNTGELFF. In DNA form, the CDR3 reads TGCGCCAGCAGCGGTGAAGGGAGTAGCCCGAACACCGGGGAGCTGTTTTTT. Drawing the rest from reference TRBV5-1 and TRBJ2-2, the complete variable domain is KAGVTQTPRYLIKTRGQQVTLSCSPISGHRSVSWYQQTPGQGLQFLFEYFSETQRNKGNFPGRFSGRQFSNSRSEMNVSTLELGDSALYLCASSGEGSSPNTGELFFGEGSRLTVL.

Only a few counts were recorded for this clone. V and J are TRBV29-1 and TRBJ2-3, with 11 bases that match TRBD1. Germline V gene sequence: CDR1 SQVTM, CDR2 ANQGSEA. The CDR3 loop spans 14 amino acids. The junction had 6 bases not matched to a gene; V was cut back by 5 bases and J by 5 bases. The CDR3: CSVSGTGGRDTQYF. The CDR3 DNA sequence: TGCAGCGTTTCCGGGACAGGGGGAAGAGATACGCAGTATTTT.